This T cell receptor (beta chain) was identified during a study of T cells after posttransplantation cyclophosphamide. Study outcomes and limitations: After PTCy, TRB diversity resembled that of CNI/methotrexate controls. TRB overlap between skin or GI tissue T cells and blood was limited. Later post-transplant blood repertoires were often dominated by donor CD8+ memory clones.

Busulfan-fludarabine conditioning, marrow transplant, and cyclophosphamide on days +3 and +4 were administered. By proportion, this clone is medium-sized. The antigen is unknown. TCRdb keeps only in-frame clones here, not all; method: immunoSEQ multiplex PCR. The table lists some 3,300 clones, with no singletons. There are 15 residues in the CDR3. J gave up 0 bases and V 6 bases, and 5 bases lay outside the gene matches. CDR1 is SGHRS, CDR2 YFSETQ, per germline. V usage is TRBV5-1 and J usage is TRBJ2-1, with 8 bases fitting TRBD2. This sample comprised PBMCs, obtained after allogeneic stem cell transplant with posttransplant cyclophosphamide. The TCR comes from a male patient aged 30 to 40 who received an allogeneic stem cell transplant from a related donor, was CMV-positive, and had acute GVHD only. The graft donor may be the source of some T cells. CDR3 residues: CASKIGGASYNEQFF. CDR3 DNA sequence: TGCGCCAGCAAGATCGGGGGGGCCTCCTACAATGAGCAGTTCTTC.